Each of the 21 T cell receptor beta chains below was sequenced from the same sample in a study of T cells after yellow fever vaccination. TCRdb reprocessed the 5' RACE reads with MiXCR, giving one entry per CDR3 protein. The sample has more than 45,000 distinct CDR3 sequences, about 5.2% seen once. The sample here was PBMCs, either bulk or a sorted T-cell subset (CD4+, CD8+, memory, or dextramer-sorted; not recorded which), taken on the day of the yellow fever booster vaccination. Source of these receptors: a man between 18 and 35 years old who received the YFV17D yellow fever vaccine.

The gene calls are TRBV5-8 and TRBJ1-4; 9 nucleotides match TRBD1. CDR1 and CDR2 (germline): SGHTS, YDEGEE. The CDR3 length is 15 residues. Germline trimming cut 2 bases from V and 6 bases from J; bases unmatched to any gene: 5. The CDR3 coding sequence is TGTGCCAGCAGCTTTTACAGGGGGCAGGATGAAAAACTGTTTTTT. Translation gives CASSFYRGQDEKLFF.

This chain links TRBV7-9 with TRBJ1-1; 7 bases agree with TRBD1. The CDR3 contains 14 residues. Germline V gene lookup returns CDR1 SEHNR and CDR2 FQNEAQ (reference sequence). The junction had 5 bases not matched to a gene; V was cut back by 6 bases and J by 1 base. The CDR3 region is CASRLQGSNTEAFF. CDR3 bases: TGTGCCAGCAGGTTACAGGGGTCGAACACTGAAGCTTTCTTT.

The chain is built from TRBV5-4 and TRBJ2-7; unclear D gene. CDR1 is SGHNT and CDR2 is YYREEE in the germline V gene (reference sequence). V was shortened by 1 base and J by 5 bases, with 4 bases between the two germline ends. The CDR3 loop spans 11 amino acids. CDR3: CASSLSHEQYF. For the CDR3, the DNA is TGTGCCAGCAGCTTGTCGCACGAGCAGTACTTC. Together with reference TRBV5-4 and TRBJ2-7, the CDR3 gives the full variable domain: ETGVTQSPTHLIKTRGQQVTLRCSSQSGHNTVSWYQQALGQGPQFIFQYYREEENGRGNFPPRFSGLQFPNYSSELNVNALELDDSALYLCASSLSHEQYFGPGTRLTVT.

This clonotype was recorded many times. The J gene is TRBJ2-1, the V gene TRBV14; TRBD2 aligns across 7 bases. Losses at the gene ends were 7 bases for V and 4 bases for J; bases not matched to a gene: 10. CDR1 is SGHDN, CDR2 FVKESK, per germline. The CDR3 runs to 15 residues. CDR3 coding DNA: TGTGCCAGCACCCAGGGCGGGGGACCTTACAATGAGCAGTTCTTC. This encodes CASTQGGGPYNEQFF.

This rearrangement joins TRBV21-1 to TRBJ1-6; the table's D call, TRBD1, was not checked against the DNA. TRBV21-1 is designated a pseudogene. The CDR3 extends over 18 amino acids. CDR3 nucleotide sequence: TGTGCCAGCAGCAAGGAGGGGGGAGTCCTCCGTGGTAATTCACCCCTCCACTTT. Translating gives CASSKEGGVLRGNSPLHF.

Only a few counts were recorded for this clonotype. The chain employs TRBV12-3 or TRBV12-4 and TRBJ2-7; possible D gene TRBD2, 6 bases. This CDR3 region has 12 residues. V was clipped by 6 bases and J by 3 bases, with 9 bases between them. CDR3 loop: CASSSGHYEQYF. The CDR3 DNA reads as TGTGCCAGCAGCAGCGGGCACTACGAGCAGTACTTC.

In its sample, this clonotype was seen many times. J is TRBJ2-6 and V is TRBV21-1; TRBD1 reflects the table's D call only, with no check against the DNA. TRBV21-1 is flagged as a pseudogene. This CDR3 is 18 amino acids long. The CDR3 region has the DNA TGTGCCAGCAGCAAAAGCAGGGATTTAAGCTCTGGGGCCAACGTCCTGACTTTC. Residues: CASSKSRDLSSGANVLTF.

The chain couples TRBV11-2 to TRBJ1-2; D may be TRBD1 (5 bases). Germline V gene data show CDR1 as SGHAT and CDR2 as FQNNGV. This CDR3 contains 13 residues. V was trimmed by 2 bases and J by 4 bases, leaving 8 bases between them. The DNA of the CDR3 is TGTGCCAGCAGCTTAAAGGGGAGCTATGGCTACACCTTC. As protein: CASSLKGSYGYTF.

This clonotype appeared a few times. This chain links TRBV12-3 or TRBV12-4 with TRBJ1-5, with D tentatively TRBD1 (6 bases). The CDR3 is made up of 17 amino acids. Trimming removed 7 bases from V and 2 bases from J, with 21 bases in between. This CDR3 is CASNIGGLVLGNQPQHF. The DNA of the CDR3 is TGTGCCAGCAACATAGGGGGGCTAGTGTTGGGCAATCAGCCCCAGCATTTT.

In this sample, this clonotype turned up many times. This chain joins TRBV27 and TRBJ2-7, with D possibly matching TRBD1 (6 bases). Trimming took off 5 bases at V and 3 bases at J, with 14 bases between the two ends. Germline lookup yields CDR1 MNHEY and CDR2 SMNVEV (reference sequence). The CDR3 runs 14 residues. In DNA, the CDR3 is TGTGCCAGCAGTCTGCGGACAGAGGGCTACGAGCAGTACTTC. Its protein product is CASSLRTEGYEQYF.

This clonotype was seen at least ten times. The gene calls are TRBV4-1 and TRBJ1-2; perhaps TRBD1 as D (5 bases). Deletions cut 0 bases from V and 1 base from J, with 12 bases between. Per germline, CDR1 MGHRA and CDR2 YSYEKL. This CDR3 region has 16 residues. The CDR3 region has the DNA TGCGCCAGCAGCCAAGAGCGATCAGGGAGTAACTATGGCTACACCTTC. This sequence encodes CASSQERSGSNYGYTF.

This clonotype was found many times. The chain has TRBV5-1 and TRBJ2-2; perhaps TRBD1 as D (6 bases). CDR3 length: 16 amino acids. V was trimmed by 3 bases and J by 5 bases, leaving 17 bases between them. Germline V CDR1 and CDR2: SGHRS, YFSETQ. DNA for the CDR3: TGCGCCAGCAGCTGGCCCCGCTGGGGGCTGACCGGGGAGCTGTTTTTT. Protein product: CASSWPRWGLTGELFF.

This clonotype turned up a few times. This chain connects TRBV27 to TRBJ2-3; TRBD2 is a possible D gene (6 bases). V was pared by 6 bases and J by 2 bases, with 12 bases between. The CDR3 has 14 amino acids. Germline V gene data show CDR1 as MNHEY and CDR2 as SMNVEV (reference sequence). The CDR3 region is CASRPSAVTDTQYF. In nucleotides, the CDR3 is TGTGCCAGCAGGCCTAGCGCTGTCACAGATACGCAGTATTTT.

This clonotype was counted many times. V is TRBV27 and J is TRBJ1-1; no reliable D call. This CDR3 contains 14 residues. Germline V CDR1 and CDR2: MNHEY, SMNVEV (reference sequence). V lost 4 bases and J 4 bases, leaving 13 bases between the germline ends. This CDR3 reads CASSSSPVSTEAFF. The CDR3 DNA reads TGTGCCAGCAGTTCGTCGCCAGTGTCCACTGAAGCTTTCTTT.

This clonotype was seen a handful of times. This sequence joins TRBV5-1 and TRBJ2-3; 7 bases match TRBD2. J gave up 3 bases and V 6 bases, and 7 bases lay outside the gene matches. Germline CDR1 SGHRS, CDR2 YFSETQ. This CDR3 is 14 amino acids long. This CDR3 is CASTWTRETDTQYF. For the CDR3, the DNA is TGCGCCAGCACTTGGACTAGAGAAACAGATACGCAGTATTTT.

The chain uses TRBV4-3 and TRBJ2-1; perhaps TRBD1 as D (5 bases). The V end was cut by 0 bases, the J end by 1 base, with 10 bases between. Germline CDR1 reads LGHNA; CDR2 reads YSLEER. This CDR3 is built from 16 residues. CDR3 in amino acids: CASSQDPTGSYNEQFF. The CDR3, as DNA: TGCGCCAGCAGCCAAGATCCAACAGGATCCTACAATGAGCAGTTCTTC.

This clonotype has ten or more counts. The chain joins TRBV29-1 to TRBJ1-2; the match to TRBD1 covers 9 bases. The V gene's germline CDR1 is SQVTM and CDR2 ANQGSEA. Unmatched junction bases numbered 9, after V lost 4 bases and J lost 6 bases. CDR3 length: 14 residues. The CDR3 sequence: CSVAMGQGQDGYTF. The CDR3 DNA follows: TGCAGCGTTGCGATGGGACAGGGACAGGATGGCTACACCTTC.

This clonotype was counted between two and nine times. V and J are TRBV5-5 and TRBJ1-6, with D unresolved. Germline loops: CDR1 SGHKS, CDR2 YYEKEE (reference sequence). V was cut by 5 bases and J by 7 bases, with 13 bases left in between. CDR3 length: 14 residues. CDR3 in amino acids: CASRSGRENSPLHF. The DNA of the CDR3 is TGTGCCAGCAGATCTGGACGGGAAAATTCACCCCTCCACTTT.

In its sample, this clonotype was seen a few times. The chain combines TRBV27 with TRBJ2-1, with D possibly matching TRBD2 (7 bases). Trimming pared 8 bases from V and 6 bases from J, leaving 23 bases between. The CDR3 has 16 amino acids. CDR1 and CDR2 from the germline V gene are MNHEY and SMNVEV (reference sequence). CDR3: CASGGWGGARVNEQFF. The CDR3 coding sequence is TGTGCCAGCGGTGGCTGGGGGGGGGCGCGGGTCAATGAGCAGTTCTTC.

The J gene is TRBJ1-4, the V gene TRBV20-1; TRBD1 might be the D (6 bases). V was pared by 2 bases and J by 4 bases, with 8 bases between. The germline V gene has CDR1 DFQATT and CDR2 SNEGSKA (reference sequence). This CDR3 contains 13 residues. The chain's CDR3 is CSARWTVNEKLFF. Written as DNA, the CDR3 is TGCAGTGCTAGATGGACAGTTAATGAAAAACTGTTTTTT.

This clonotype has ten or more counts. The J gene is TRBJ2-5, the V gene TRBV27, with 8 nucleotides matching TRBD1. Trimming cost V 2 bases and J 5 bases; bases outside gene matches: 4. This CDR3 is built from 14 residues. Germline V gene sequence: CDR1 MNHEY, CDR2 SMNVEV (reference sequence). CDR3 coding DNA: TGTGCCAGCAGTTTAGGACAGGGTGGGGAGACCCAGTACTTC. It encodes CASSLGQGGETQYF.